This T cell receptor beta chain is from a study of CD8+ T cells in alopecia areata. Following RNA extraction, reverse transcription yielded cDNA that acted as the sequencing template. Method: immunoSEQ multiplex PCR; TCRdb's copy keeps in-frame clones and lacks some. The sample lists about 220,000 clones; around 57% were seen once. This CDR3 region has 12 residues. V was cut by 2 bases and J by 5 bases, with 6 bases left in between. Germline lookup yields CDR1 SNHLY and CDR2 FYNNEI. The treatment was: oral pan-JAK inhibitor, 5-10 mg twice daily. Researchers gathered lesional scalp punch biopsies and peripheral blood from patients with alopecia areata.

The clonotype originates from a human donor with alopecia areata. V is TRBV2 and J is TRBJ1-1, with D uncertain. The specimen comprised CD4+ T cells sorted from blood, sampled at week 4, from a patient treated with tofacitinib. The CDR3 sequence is CASSERLTEAFF. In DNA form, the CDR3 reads TGTGCCAGCAGTGAACGCTTGACTGAAGCTTTCTTT. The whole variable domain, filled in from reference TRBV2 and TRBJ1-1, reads EPEVTQTPSHQVTQMGQEVILRCVPISNHLYFYWYRQILGQKVEFLVSFYNNEISEKSEIFDDQFSVERPDGSNFTLKIRSTKLEDSAMYFCASSERLTEAFFGQGTRLTVV.